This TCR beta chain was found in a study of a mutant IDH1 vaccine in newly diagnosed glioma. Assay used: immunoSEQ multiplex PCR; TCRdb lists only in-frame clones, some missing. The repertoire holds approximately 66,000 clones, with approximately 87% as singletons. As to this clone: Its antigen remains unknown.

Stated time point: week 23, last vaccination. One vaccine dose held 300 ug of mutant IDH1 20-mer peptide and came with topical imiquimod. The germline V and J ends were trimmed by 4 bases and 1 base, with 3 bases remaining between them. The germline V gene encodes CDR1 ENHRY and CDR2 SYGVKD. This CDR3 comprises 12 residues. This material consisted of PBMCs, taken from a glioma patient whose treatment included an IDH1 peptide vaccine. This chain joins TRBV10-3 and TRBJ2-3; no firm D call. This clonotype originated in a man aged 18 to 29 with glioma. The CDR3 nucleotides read TGTGCCATCAGTGCTCGCACAGATACGCAGTATTTT. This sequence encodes CAISARTDTQYF.